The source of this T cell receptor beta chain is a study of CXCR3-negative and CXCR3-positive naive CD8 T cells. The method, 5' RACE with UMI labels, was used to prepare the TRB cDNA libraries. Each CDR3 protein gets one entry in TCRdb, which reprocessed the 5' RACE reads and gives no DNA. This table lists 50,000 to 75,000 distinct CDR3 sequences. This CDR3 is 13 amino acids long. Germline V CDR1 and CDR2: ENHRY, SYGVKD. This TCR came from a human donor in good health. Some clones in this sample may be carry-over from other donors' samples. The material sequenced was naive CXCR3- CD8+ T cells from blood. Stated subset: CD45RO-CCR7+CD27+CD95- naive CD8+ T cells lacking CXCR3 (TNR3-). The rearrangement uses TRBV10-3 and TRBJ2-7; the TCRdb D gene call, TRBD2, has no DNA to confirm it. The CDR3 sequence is CAISENSVAEQYF.